This TCR beta chain was recovered during a study of blood T cell repertoires in COVID-19. Study context: The analysed material was cDNA or gDNA that came from T cells, B-cell-depleted T cells, or PBMCs.

The V gene lost 3 bases and the J gene lost 2 bases, with 8 bases spanning the gap. Per germline, CDR1 SGHDT and CDR2 YYEEEE. There are 13 residues in the CDR3. The data were produced by immunoSEQ multiplex PCR, yet TCRdb's version contains in-frame clones alone and is incomplete. The data contain 240,000 or so clones, approximately 87% of them singletons. This clonotype was sampled from a man aged 55 to 70 with acute or convalescent COVID-19. J is TRBJ1-2 and V is TRBV5-6; possibly TRBD1 for D (5 bases). Input material: peripheral blood. Here the CDR3 reads CASSWGDNYGYTF. In DNA, the CDR3 is TGTGCCAGCAGCTGGGGGGACAACTATGGCTACACCTTC.